This T cell receptor beta chain was found in a study of shared clonotypes between healthy human individuals. Deep-level assay runs were performed. Method: immunoSEQ multiplex PCR; TCRdb's copy keeps in-frame clones and lacks some. The sample has 1.5 million to 1.9 million clones, 95% to 99% seen once. V lost 1 base and J lost 4, with 14 bases in between. The germline V gene has CDR1 SEHNR and CDR2 FQNEAQ (reference sequence). This CDR3 comprises 15 residues. Note on this clone: Antigen specificity is unknown.

General study findings and limits: The rarefaction results pointed to incomplete sorted-subset sequencing despite large depth. When naive CD4 clonotypes were compared across a few donors, around 5% were shared.

The receptor was isolated from a man younger than 40 in good health. The chain recombines TRBV7-9 with TRBJ2-7, with D maybe TRBD2 (6 bases). The sequencing sample was made of naive CD4+ T cells sorted from blood. Subset in this sample: CD45RA+ positively selected. The chain's CDR3 is CASSLEGRGPYEQYF. The DNA of the CDR3 is TGTGCCAGCAGCTTAGAAGGGCGGGGACCTTACGAGCAGTACTTC.